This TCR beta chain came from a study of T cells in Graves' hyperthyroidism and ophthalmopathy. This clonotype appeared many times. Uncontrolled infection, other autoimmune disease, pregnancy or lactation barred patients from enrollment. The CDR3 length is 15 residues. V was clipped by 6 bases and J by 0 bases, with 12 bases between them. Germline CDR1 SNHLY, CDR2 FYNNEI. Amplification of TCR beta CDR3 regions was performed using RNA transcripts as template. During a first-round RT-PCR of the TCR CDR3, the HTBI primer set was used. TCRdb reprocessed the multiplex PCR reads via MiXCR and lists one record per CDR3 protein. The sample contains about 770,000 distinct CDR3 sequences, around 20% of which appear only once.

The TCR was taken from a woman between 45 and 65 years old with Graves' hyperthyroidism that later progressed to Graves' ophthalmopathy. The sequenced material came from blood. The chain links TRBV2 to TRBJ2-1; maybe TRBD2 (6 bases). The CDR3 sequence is CASRRLDSSYNEQFF. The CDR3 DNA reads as TGTGCCAGCAGAAGACTAGACAGCTCCTACAATGAGCAGTTCTTC.